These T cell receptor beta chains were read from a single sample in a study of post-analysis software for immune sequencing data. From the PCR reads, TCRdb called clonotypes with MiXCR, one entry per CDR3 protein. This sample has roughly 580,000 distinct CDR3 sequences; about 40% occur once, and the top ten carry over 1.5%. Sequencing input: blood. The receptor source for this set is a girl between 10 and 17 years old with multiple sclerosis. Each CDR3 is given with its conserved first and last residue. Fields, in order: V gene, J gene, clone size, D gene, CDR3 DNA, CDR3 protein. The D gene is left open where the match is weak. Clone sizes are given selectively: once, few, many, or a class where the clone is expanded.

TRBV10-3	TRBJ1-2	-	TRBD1	TGTGCCATCAGTGAGCCCTATCGGACAGGGAAATACTATGGCCACACCTTC	CAISEPYRTGKYYGHTF
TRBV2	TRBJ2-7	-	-	TGTGCCAGCGGCATGAGCTCCTACGAGCAGTACTTC	CASGMSSYEQYF
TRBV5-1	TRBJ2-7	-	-	TGCGCCAGCAGCCAACCCGACAGTCTCTACGAGCAGTACTTC	CASSQPDSLYEQYF
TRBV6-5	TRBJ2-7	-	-	TGTGCCAGCAGTTACGCAGGGACCTACGAGCAGTACTTC	CASSYAGTYEQYF
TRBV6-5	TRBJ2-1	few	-	TGTGCCAGCAGCAACCCACCCAGAGGGGTAGTCGAGCAGTTCTTC	CASSNPPRGVVEQFF
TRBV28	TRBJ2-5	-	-	TGTGCCAGCAGTCTACCCCTAACAGGGAAAATGGGAGAGACCCAGTACTTC	CASSLPLTGKMGETQYF
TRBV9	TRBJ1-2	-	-	TGTGCCAGCAGCGTAGTTGTATCTGGTCGCTATGGCTACACCTTC	CASSVVVSGRYGYTF
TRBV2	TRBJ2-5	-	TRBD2	TGTGCCAGCAGTGGTACAACTAGCGGAGAGACCCAGTACTTC	CASSGTTSGETQYF
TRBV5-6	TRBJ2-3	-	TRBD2	TGTGCCAGCAGCTTGGGAGCGGGGGGGCGAGGGAATACGCAGTATTTT	CASSLGAGGRGNTQYF
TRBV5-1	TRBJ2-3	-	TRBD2	TGCGCCAGCCAGTCCATCAGCGGGGGGTACACAGATACGCAGTATTTT	CASQSISGGYTDTQYF
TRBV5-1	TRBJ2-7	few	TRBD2	TGCGCCAGCAGCCCTTGGAGGGAGGGTCTCGAGCAGTACTTC	CASSPWREGLEQYF
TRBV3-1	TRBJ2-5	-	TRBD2	TGTGCCAGCAGCCAATATGGACTAGCGGGAGAGACCCAGTACTTC	CASSQYGLAGETQYF
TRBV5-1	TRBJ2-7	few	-	TGCGCCAGCAGCTTGGGGGGTTACCCCCTTTACGAGCAGTACTTC	CASSLGGYPLYEQYF
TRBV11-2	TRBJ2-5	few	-	TGTGCCAGCAACTTACTGGGTTCGTGGGTAGAGACCCAGTACTTC	CASNLLGSWVETQYF
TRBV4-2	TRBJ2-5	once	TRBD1	TGTGCCAGCAGCCAAGATCCTGCAGCAGGGGGAGAGACCCAGTACTTC	CASSQDPAAGGETQYF
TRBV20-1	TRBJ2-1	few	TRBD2	TGCAGTGCTAGTGCTAGCGGGAGTATGGGTGAGCAGTTCTTC	CSASASGSMGEQFF
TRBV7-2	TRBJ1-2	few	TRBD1	TGTGCCAGCAGCGGGGGGACAGCTAACTACGGCTACACCTTC	CASSGGTANYGYTF
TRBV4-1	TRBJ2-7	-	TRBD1	TGCGCCAGCAGCCAACCTGCCGGACAGGGGAAATACGAGCAGTACTTC	CASSQPAGQGKYEQYF
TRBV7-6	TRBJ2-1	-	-	TGTGCCAGCAGCTTAGGCGTGTCGGGGCCCTACAATGAGCAGTTCTTC	CASSLGVSGPYNEQFF
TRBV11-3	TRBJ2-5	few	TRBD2	TGTGCCAGCAGCCCAAAGTCTAGGGCGGGAGGAGAGACCCAGTACTTC	CASSPKSRAGGETQYF
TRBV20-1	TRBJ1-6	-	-	TGCAGTGCTAGAGCTGGGGCGGGTAATTCACCCCTCCACTTT	CSARAGAGNSPLHF
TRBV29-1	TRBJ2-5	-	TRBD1	TGCAGCGTTGAACGGGACAGGGGTGTGAAGACCCAGTACTTC	CSVERDRGVKTQYF